The T cell receptor beta chain described here comes from a study of T cell repertoires in cytomegalovirus infection. Via MiXCR, TCRdb re-called the reads, giving one row per CDR3 protein. The sample consists of roughly 920,000 distinct CDR3 sequences, around 30% of them appearing once. About this clonotype itself: Its antigen is as yet unknown.

CDR3 size: 15 residues. Germline CDR1 SGDLS, CDR2 YYNGEE. V shed 3 bases and J shed 3 bases, with 13 bases lying between them. Material: cultured CD8+ T cells from PBMCs, obtained from culture after CMV antigen stimulation. This sequence originates from a human donor in good health (CMV status not recorded). Some clones in this sample may be carry-over from other donors' samples. The V call is TRBV9, the J call TRBJ2-1; the D gene is possibly TRBD2 (7 bases). CDR3 DNA: TGTGCCAGCAGCGCCGGGGGGCCGGGCTACAATGAGCAGTTCTTC. This sequence encodes CASSAGGPGYNEQFF.